The entry below gives a single T cell receptor (beta chain) sequence along with its context. Its antigen is currently unknown. V shed 5 bases and J shed 0 bases, with 14 bases lying between them. Germline CDR1 SGHVS, CDR2 FQNEAQ. The CDR3 spans 16 residues. The data originate from a study of cytomegalovirus exposure and HLA in healthy donors. PCR used 60 Vbeta primers and 13 Jbeta primers. Assay: immunoSEQ multiplex PCR; the TCRdb copy retains only in-frame clones and omits some. The sample has over 150,000 clones, 80% seen once. Whole-study findings and limits: Highest at DRB1 and lowest at HLA-C, TCR association rates differed among HLA loci in a later analysis. For TCR beta chains, V- and J-gene trimming was later linked to a missense DCLRE1C variant. Among TCR beta chains, those listed as cytomegalovirus-associated numbered around 160.

This chain links TRBV7-8 with TRBJ1-5; no firm D call. The sample consisted of PBMCs. This TCR was sampled from a man in his late teens or twenties in good health and CMV-seropositive. The CDR3 loop is CASSPAQRVSNQPQHF. The DNA of the CDR3 is TGTGCCAGCAGCCCGGCACAGAGAGTTAGCAATCAGCCCCAGCATTTT.